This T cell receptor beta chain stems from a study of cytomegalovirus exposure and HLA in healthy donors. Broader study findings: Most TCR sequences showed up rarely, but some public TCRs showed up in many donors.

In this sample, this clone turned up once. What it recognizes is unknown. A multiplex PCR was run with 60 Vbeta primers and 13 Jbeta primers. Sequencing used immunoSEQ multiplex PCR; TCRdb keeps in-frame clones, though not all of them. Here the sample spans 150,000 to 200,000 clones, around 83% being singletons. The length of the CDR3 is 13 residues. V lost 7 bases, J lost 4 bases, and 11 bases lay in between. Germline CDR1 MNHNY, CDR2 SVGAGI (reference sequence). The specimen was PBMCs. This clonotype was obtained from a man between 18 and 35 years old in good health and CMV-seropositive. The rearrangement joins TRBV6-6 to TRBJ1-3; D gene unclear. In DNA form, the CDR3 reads TGTGCCAGCATGCGGGGTTTGGGAAACACCATATATTTT. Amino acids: CASMRGLGNTIYF.